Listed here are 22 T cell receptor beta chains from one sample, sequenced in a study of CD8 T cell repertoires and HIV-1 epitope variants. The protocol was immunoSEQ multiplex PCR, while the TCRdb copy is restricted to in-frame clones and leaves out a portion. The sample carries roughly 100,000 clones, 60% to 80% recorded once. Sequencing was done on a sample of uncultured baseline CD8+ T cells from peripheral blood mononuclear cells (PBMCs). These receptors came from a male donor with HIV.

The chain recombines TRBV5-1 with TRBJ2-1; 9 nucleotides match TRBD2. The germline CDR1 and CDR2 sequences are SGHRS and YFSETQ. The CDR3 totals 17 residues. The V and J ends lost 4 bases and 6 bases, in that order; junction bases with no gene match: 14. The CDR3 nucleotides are TGCGCCAGCAGCCCTGGGGTTGCTAGCGGGATTCCCAATGAGCAGTTCTTC. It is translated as CASSPGVASGIPNEQFF. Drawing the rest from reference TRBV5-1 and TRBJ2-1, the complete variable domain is KAGVTQTPRYLIKTRGQQVTLSCSPISGHRSVSWYQQTPGQGLQFLFEYFSETQRNKGNFPGRFSGRQFSNSRSEMNVSTLELGDSALYLCASSPGVASGIPNEQFFGPGTRLTVL.

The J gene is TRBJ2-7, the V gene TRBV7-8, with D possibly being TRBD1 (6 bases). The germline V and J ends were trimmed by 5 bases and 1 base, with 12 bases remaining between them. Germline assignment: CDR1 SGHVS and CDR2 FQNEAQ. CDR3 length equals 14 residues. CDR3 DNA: TGTGCCAGCAGCCCCTCGACAGGATCCTACGAGCAGTACTTC. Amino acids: CASSPSTGSYEQYF.

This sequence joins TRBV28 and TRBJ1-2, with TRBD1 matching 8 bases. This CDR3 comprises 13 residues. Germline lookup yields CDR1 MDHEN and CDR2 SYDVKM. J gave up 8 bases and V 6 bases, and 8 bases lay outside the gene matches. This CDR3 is CASSLTTGEGYTF. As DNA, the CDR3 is TGTGCCAGCAGCCTCACGACAGGGGAGGGCTACACCTTC.

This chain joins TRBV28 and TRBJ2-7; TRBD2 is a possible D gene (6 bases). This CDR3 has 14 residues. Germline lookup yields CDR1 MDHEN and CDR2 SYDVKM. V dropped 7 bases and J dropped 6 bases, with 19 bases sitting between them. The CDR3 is CASNQFGGRGEQYF. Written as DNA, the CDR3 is TGTGCCAGCAACCAATTCGGAGGGCGCGGCGAGCAGTACTTC.

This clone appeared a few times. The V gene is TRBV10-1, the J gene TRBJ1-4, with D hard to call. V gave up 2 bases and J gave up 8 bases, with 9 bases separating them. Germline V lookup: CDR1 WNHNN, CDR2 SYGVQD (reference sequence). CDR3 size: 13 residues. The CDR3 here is CASSEVVGEKLFF. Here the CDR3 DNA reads TGCGCCAGCAGTGAGGTGGTGGGAGAAAAACTGTTTTTT.

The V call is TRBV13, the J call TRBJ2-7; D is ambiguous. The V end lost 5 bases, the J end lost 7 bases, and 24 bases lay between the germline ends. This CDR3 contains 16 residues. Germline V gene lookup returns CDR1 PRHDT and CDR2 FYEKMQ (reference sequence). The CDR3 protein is CASSRVRQAAVREQYF. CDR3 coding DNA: TGTGCCAGCAGCCGCGTTCGACAAGCAGCCGTGCGGGAGCAGTACTTC.

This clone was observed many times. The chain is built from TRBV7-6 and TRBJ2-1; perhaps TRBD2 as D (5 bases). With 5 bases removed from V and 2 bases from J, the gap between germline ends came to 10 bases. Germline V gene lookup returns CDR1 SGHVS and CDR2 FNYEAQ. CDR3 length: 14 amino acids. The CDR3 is CASSPEGPYNEQFF. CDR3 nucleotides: TGTGCCAGCAGCCCTGAGGGCCCCTACAATGAGCAGTTCTTC.

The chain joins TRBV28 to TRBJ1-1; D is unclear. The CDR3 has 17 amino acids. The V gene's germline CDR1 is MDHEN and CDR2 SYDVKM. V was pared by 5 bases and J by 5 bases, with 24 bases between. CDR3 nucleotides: TGTGCCAGCAGTGGCTTCCGAGGGAACCCCTGGCGGACTGAAGCTTTCTTT. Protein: CASSGFRGNPWRTEAFF.

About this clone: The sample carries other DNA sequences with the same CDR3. The CDR3 is CASSFGGNTGELFF. The CDR3 DNA is TGCGCCAGCAGCTTCGGCGGGAACACCGGGGAGCTGTTTTTT. The V and J genes are TRBV5-1 and TRBJ2-2; D uncertain. V gave up 2 bases and J gave up 1 base, with 6 bases separating them. CDR1 is SGHRS, CDR2 YFSETQ, per germline. The CDR3 is 14 residues long.

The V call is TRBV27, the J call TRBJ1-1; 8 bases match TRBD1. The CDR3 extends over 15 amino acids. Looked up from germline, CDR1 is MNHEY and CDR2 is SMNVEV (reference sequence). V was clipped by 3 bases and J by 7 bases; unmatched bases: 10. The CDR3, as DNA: TGTGCCAGCAGTTTTCTAACAGGGGGGCTCGGTGAAGCTTTCTTT. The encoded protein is CASSFLTGGLGEAFF.

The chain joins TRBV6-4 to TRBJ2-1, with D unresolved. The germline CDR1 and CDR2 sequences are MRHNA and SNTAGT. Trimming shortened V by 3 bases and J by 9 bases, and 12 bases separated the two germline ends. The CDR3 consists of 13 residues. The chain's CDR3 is CASSDIWGREQFF. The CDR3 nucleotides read TGTGCCAGCAGTGATATATGGGGTCGTGAGCAGTTCTTC.

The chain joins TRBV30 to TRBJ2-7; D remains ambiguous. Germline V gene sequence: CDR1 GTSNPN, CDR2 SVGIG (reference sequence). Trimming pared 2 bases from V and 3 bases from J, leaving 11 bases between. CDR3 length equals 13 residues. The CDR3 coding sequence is TGTGCCTGGAGTAGCCAAAGACGCTACGAGCAGTACTTC. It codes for CAWSSQRRYEQYF.

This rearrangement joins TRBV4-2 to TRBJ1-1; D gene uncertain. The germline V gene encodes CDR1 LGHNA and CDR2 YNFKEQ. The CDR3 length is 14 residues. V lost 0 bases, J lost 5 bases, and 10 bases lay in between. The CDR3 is CASSQDLTETEAFF. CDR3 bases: TGTGCCAGCAGCCAAGATTTAACGGAGACTGAAGCTTTCTTT.

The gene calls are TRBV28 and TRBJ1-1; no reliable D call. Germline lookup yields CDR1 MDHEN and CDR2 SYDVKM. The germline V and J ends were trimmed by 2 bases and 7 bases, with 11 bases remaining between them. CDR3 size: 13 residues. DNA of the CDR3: TGTGCCAGCAGTTTACAAGGGCTTGGTGAAGCTTTCTTT. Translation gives CASSLQGLGEAFF.

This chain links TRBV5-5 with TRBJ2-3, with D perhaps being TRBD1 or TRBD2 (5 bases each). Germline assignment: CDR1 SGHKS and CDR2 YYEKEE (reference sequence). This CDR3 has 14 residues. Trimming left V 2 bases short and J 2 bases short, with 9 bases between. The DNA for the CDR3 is TGTGCCAGCAGCTTATGGGGACCCACAGATACGCAGTATTTT. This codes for CASSLWGPTDTQYF. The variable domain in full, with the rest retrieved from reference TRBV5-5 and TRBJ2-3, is DAGVTQSPTHLIKTRGQQVTLRCSPISGHKSVSWYQQVLGQGPQFIFQYYEKEERGRGNFPDRFSARQFPNYSSELNVNALLLGDSALYLCASSLWGPTDTQYFGPGTRLTVL.

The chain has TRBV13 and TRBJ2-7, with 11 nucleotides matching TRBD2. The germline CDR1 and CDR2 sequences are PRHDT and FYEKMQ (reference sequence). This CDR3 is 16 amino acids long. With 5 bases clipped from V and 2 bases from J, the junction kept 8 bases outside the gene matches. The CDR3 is CASSPPSGRLTYEQYF. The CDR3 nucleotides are TGTGCCAGCAGCCCCCCTAGCGGGAGGCTGACCTACGAGCAGTACTTC.

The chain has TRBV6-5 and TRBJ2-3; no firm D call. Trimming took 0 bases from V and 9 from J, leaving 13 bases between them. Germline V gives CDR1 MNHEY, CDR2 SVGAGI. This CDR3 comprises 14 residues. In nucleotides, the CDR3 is TGTGCCAGCAGTTACTCGAGAACCCACCGGACGCAGTATTTT. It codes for CASSYSRTHRTQYF.

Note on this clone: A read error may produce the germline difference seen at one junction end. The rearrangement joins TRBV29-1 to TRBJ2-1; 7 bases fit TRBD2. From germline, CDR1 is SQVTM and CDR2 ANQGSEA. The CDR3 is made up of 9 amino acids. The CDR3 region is CSVEPGRLF. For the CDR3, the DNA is TGCAGCGTTGAACCCGGGAGGCTCTTC.

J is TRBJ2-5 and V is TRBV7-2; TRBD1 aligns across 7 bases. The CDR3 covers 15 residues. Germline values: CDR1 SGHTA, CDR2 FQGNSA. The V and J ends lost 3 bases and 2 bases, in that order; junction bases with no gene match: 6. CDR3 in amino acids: CASSFRGQAQETQYF. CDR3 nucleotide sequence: TGTGCCAGCAGCTTTCGAGGACAGGCTCAAGAGACCCAGTACTTC.

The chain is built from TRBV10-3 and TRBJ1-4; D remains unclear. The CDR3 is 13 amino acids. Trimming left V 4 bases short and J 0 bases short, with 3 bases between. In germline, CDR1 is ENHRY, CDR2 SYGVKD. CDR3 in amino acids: CAISGATNEKLFF. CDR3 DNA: TGTGCCATCAGTGGAGCAACTAATGAAAAACTGTTTTTT.

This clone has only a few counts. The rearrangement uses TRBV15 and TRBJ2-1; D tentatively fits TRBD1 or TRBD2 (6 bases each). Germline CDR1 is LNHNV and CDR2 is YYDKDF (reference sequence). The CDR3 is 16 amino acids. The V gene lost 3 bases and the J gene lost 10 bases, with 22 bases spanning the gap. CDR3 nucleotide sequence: TGTGCCACCAGCAGTCGCCTCGGGGGCGCATTGGTGGAGCAGTTCTTC. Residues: CATSSRLGGALVEQFF.

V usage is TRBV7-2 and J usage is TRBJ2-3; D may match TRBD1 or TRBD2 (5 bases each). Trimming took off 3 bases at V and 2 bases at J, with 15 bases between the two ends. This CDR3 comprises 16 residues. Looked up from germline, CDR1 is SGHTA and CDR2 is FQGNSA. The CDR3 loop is CASSLRGAENTDTQYF. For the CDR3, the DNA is TGTGCCAGCAGCTTGAGGGGAGCGGAGAACACAGATACGCAGTATTTT.